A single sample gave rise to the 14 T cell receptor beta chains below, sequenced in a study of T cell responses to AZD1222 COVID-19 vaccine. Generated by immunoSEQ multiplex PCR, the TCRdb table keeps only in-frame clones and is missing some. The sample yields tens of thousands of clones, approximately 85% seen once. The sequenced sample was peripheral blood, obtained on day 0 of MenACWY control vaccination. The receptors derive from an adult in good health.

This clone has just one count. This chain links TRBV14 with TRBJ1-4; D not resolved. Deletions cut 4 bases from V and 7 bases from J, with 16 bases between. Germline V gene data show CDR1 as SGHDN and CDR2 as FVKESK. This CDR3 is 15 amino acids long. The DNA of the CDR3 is TGTGCCAGCAGCCCCGCGAAGAGTCTGCGTGAAAAACTGTTTTTT. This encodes CASSPAKSLREKLFF.

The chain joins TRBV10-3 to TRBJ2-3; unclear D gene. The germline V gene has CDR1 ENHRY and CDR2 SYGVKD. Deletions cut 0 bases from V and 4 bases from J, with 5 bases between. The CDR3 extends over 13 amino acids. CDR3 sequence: CAISESRSDTQYF. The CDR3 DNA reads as TGTGCCATCAGTGAGTCGAGGTCAGATACGCAGTATTTT.

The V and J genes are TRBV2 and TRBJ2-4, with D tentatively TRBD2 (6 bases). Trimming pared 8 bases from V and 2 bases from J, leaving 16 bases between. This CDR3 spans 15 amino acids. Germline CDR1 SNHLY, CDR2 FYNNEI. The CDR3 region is CASRPGGKSKNIQYF. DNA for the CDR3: TGTGCCAGCCGTCCTGGGGGGAAATCCAAAAACATTCAGTACTTC.

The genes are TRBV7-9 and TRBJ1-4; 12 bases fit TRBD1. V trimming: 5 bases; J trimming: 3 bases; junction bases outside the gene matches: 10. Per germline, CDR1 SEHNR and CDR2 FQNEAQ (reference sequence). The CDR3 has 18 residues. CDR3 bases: TGTGCCAGCAGCCGCGCGGGACAGGGGGCGTTATCTAATGAAAAACTGTTTTTT. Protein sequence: CASSRAGQGALSNEKLFF.

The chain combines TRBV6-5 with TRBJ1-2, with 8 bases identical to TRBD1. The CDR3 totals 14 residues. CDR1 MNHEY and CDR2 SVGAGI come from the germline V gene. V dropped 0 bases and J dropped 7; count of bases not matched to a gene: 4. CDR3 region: CASSYSFDRGGYTF. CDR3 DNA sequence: TGTGCCAGCAGTTACTCGTTTGACAGGGGTGGCTACACCTTC.

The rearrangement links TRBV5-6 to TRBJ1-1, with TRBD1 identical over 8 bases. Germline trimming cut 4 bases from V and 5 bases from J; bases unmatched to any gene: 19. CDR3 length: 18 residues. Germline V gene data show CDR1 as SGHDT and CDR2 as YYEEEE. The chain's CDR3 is CASSTQPGRAGGATEAFF. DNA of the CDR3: TGTGCCAGCAGCACACAACCCGGGCGGGCAGGGGGCGCGACTGAAGCTTTCTTT.

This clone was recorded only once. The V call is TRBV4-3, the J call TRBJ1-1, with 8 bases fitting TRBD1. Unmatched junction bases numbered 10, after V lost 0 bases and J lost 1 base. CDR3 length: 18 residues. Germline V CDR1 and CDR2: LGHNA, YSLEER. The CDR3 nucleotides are TGCGCCAGCAGCCAAGATCCAGGACAGGGAACGGAGAACACTGAAGCTTTCTTT. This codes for CASSQDPGQGTENTEAFF.

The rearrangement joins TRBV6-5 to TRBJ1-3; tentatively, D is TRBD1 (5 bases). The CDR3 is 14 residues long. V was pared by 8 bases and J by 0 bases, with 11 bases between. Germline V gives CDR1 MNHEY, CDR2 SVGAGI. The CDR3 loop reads CASGGPSSGNTIYF. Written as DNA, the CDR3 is TGTGCCAGCGGGGGACCCTCCTCTGGAAACACCATATATTTT.

CDR3 residues: CASSIRTGRALSSGANVLTF. CDR3 bases: TGTGCCAGTAGTATAAGGACGGGGAGGGCCCTATCCTCTGGGGCCAACGTCCTGACTTTC. This chain connects TRBV19 to TRBJ2-6; 7 nucleotides match TRBD2. The CDR3 runs 20 residues. Germline CDR1 LNHDA, CDR2 SQIVND (reference sequence). V lost 2 bases, J lost 0 bases, and 13 bases stayed unmatched.

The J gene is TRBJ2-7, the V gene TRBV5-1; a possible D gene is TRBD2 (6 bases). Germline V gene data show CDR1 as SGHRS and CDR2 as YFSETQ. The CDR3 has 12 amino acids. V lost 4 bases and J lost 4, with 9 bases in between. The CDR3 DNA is TGCGCCAGCAGCGGGGACTTGTACGAGCAGTACTTC. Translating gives CASSGDLYEQYF.

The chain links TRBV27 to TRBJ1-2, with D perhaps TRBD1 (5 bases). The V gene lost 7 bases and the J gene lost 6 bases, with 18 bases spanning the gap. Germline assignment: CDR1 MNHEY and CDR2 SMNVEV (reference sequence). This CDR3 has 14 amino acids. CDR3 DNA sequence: TGTGCCAGCATGGGTACGGGTTGGGGCCATGGCTACACCTTC. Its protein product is CASMGTGWGHGYTF.

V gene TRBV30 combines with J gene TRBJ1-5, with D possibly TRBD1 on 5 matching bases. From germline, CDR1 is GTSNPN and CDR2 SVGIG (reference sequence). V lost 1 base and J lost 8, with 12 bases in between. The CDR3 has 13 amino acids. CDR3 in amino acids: CAWSARGGEPQHF. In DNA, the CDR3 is TGTGCCTGGAGTGCTCGGGGAGGGGAGCCCCAGCATTTT.

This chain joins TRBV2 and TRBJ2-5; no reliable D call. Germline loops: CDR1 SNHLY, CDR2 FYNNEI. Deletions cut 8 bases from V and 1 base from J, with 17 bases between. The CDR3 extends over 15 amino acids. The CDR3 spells CASLPKPDTQETQYF. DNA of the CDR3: TGTGCCAGCCTACCTAAACCTGACACCCAAGAGACCCAGTACTTC.

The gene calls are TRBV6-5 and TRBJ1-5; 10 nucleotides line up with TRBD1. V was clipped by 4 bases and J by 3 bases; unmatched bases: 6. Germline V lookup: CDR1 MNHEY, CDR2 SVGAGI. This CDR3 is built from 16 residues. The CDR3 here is CASSLTTGGNNQPQHF. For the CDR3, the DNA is TGTGCCAGCAGTTTGACGACAGGGGGCAACAATCAGCCCCAGCATTTT.